At least ten counts were recorded for the clone carrying this T cell receptor beta chain. These data originate in a study of immune heterogeneity within non-small cell lung tumors. The template for each sample was around 540 ng of genomic DNA, which had been extracted from bulk tumor tissue. While surgery was under way, several biopsies spaced far apart were taken per primary tumor. Curative surgery was performed on patients who had untreated, newly diagnosed non-small cell lung cancer. Trimming pared 2 bases from V and 3 bases from J, leaving 14 bases between. The CDR3 sequence is 16 residues long. CDR1 is KGHDR, CDR2 SFDVKD, per germline. The TCR beta CDR3 region was amplified by multiplex PCR employing 32 V and 13 J primers. MiXCR was run by TCRdb on the multiplex PCR reads, yielding one entry per CDR3 protein. In the table there are under 14,000 distinct CDR3 sequences, under 25% of which are singletons.

This clonotype was sampled from a man aged 55 to 70 with non-small cell lung cancer. Sequencing was carried out using lung tumor tissue. This chain connects TRBV24-1 to TRBJ2-3; D remains unclear. The CDR3 nucleotides are TGTGCCACCAGTGATTCCGCGGCTAGTGGGACAGATACGCAGTATTTT. This codes for CATSDSAASGTDTQYF.